The present TCR beta chain was sequenced within a study of T cell repertoires in cytomegalovirus infection. This clonotype came up once. Its antigen is still unknown. TCRdb analysed the reads with MiXCR anew, one entry per CDR3 protein. Found here are about 570,000 distinct CDR3 sequences, 40% of them singletons; the top ten hold around 46%. Overall study findings and caveats: CMV carriers having the relevant HLA were flagged by cumulative public TCR beta family frequency.

This CDR3 is 16 amino acids long. Germline V gene data show CDR1 as SGHDT and CDR2 as YYEEEE. V was pared by 2 bases and J by 5 bases, with 7 bases of the junction left unmatched. This receptor was identified in a human donor in good health (CMV status not recorded). Some clones in this sample may be carry-over from other donors' samples. Sample: cultured PBMCs, taken from culture after CMV antigen stimulation. This sequence joins TRBV5-6 and TRBJ2-5, with 12 bases fitting TRBD1. As DNA, the CDR3 is TGTGCCAGCAGCTTCGGCGGGACAGGGGGCTTTGAGACCCAGTACTTC. Encoded protein: CASSFGGTGGFETQYF.